The entry below describes one T cell receptor beta chain. No antigen is known for it. Reverse transcription of about 0.45 to 1 ug RNA was carried out with random hexamers. With immunoSEQ multiplex PCR, TCR beta CDR3 was amplified across 54 Vbeta and 13 Jbeta. TCRdb recomputed calls from the immunoSEQ multiplex PCR reads with MiXCR, one row per CDR3 protein. The sample contains roughly 140,000 distinct CDR3 sequences, under 97% of which appear only once. These data belong to a study of CD8 T cells in Susac syndrome. Findings and caveats of the study: The relatively small number of individuals in the TCR sequencing and HLA analysis was acknowledged by the study.

The CDR3 contains 15 residues. Deletions cut 7 bases from V and 6 bases from J, with 19 bases between. Germline loops: CDR1 MDHEN, CDR2 SYDVKM. CD8+ and CD4+ T cells circulating in blood were sequenced for TCR beta. The receptor was derived from a human donor with Susac syndrome. The sample was CD4+ T cells from PBMCs. V and J are TRBV28 and TRBJ1-5, with a weak D call TRBD1 (6 bases). The CDR3 nucleotides are TGTGCCAGCAAGGGTGGGGACCGGGGGCGTCAGCCCCAGCATTTT. This gives the protein CASKGGDRGRQPQHF.